The clone carrying this T cell receptor beta chain appeared many times. Its antigen is unidentified. The data stem from a study of T cells after yellow fever vaccination. Study results and limitations: Clones from primary vaccination mostly reappeared after the booster (approximately 95% CD4, about 88% CD8). Relatively few clonotypes were ones that appeared in both CD4 and CD8 compartments. A secondary response was less intense yet reached its peak sooner, at day 5 versus 15.

There are 13 residues in the CDR3. The germline gives CDR1 SGDLS, CDR2 YYNGEE. V was pared by 4 bases and J by 6 bases, with 13 bases between. The 5'RACE template-switching step produced TCR cDNA and added a universal primer site and UMIs. TCRdb passed the 5' RACE reads through MiXCR, listing each CDR3 protein once. Of a few hundred thousand distinct CDR3 sequences detected, over 3.5% appear once; the ten largest clones hold around 23%. V is TRBV9 and J is TRBJ1-2, with unresolved D. The receptor was derived from a man younger than 35 who received the YFV17D yellow fever vaccine. The material was PBMCs, obtained 5 days after the yellow fever booster vaccination. The CDR3 DNA sequence: TGTGCCAGCAGCTCTCGACTTCTGGATGGCTACACCTTC. This codes for CASSSRLLDGYTF.